Sequencing of this TCR beta chain was carried out in a study of cytomegalovirus exposure and HLA in healthy donors. With 60 Vbeta and 13 Jbeta primers, the PCR was carried out. Here immunoSEQ multiplex PCR was the method, and the copy in TCRdb shows in-frame clones only, minus some. The top ten clones hold more than 3.5% of a sample with 95,000 to 120,000 clones, around 68% of them seen once. CDR3 length: 14 amino acids. The V and J ends lost 4 bases and 8 bases respectively, with 14 bases between them. Germline CDR1 MDHEN, CDR2 SYDVKM. The sequence derives from a woman in her forties in good health and CMV-seropositive. This sequence joins TRBV28 and TRBJ2-2; TRBD2 is a possible D gene (5 bases). The specimen was PBMCs. The CDR3 bases are TGTGCCAGCAGTTCGCGGGCCCTGTGGGGGGAGCTGTTTTTT. Residues: CASSSRALWGELFF.